These 5 T cell receptor beta chains were sequenced from one sample in a study of cytomegalovirus exposure and HLA in healthy donors. It was with 60 Vbeta and 13 Jbeta primers that the PCR ran. Clones were sequenced by immunoSEQ multiplex PCR, and TCRdb holds only the in-frame ones, with some missing. Here the sample spans roughly 150,000 clones, over 70% being singletons. Material: PBMCs. The receptors here all came from a man aged 35 to 55 in good health and CMV-seronegative.

This chain connects TRBV6-5 to TRBJ1-2, with D unclear. Germline CDR1 MNHEY, CDR2 SVGAGI. Trimming took 0 bases from V and 3 from J, leaving 14 bases between them. This CDR3 is 16 amino acids long. Here the CDR3 reads CASSYSGVGNYYGYTF. DNA of the CDR3: TGTGCCAGCAGTTACTCTGGTGTCGGGAACTACTATGGCTACACCTTC.

The chain couples TRBV11-2 to TRBJ1-3; D is ambiguous. Trimming shortened V by 5 bases and J by 1 base, and 15 bases separated the two germline ends. This CDR3 is 16 amino acids long. CDR1 and CDR2 from the germline V gene are SGHAT and FQNNGV. The CDR3 DNA is TGTGCCAGCAGCCAACTAAGGACTTATTCTGGAAACACCATATATTTT. It codes for CASSQLRTYSGNTIYF.

The rearrangement joins TRBV4-2 to TRBJ2-3; D may be TRBD2 (6 bases). CDR1 is LGHNA and CDR2 is YNFKEQ in the germline V gene. This CDR3 is 16 amino acids long. V was cut by 1 base and J by 6 bases, with 17 bases left in between. In DNA, the CDR3 is TGTGCCAGCAGCCAAGTTGCTATGACTAGTGCGGATACGCAGTATTTT. Amino acid sequence: CASSQVAMTSADTQYF.

This chain joins TRBV2 and TRBJ2-3; the D is unclear. CDR1 and CDR2 (germline): SNHLY, FYNNEI. The CDR3 covers 11 residues. V was trimmed by 5 bases and J by 6 bases, leaving 6 bases between them. CDR3: CASSRGDTQYF. For the CDR3, the DNA is TGTGCCAGCAGTCGCGGCGATACGCAGTATTTT.

This clone has a single count. The gene calls are TRBV11-2 and TRBJ2-5; D is unresolved. CDR1 and CDR2 (germline): SGHAT, FQNNGV. The CDR3 spans 11 residues. Trimming stripped 4 bases from V and 4 bases from J, with 4 bases between. The DNA for the CDR3 is TGTGCCAGCAGCTCTATAGAGACCCAGTACTTC. Its translation is CASSSIETQYF.